A selection of T cell receptor beta chains follows, all from one sample in a study of quantifying T cell responses using KT2 cells. MiXCR was run by TCRdb on the UMI-ligation and nested PCR reads, yielding one entry per CDR3 protein. The sample lists fewer than 45,000 distinct CDR3 sequences, 15% to 20% occurring once. Sequencing was done on a sample of PBMCs spiked with cells of the T cell clone KT2. All receptors derive from a human donor. Each CDR3 is given with its conserved first and last residue. A D gene is named only where the DNA matches it firmly. Size is stated for part of the rows, as once, few or many counts, or as a class when the clone is expanded.

D gene	clone size	J gene	V gene	CDR3 protein	CDR3 DNA
.	many	TRBJ2-1	TRBV4-3	CASSHPGAEEQFF	TGCGCCAGCAGCCACCCAGGAGCGGAGGAGCAGTTCTTC
TRBD2	.	TRBJ2-3	TRBV19	CASSPLAGSTDTQYF	TGTGCCAGTAGTCCCTTAGCGGGAAGCACAGATACGCAGTATTTT
TRBD1	many	TRBJ2-7	TRBV27	CASSSRTGNLYEQYF	TGTGCCAGCAGTTCCCGGACAGGAAACCTCTACGAGCAGTACTTC
.	many	TRBJ2-3	TRBV20-1	CSARDHAGTWDTQYF	TGCAGTGCTAGAGACCACGCGGGAACCTGGGATACGCAGTATTTT
TRBD2	many	TRBJ2-1	TRBV10-3	CAIKGTSGFSYNEQFF	TGTGCCATCAAAGGGACTAGCGGTTTCTCCTACAATGAGCAGTTCTTC
TRBD1	many	TRBJ2-7	TRBV12-3/TRBV12-4	CASSFHRGHYEQYF	TGTGCCAGCAGTTTCCACAGGGGGCATTACGAGCAGTACTTC
.	few	TRBJ2-3	TRBV15	CATSSAGLDTDTQYF	TGTGCCACCAGCTCCGCAGGGCTGGACACAGATACGCAGTATTTT
.	few	TRBJ1-5	TRBV19	CASSNRGGNQPQHF	TGTGCCAGTAGTAACCGGGGTGGCAATCAGCCCCAGCATTTT
.	few	TRBJ1-1	TRBV7-2	CASSLGGSRVGTEAFF	TGTGCCAGCAGCTTAGGAGGTTCCAGGGTCGGCACTGAAGCTTTCTTT
.	few	TRBJ1-4	TRBV30	CAWSVREKLFF	TGTGCCTGGAGTGTGAGAGAAAAACTGTTTTTT
TRBD2	.	TRBJ2-7	TRBV7-6	CASSYEPGGLYEQYF	TGTGCCAGCAGCTACGAACCGGGGGGGCTCTACGAGCAGTACTTC
TRBD2	.	TRBJ2-5	TRBV6-1	CASQRFEFKVGGRATETQYF	TGTGCCAGCCAAAGATTTGAATTCAAGGTTGGCGGGAGGGCCACCGAGACCCAGTACTTC
.	.	TRBJ1-2	TRBV9	CASSVGGGDLDGYTF	TGTGCCAGCAGCGTAGGTGGAGGGGACCTAGATGGCTACACCTTC
.	.	TRBJ2-7	TRBV5-1	CATARESSYEQYF	TGCGCCACAGCACGGGAGAGCTCCTACGAGCAGTACTTC
TRBD2	few	TRBJ2-1	TRBV19	CASASGHTNEQFF	TGTGCCAGTGCTAGCGGACATACAAATGAGCAGTTCTTC
TRBD2	many	TRBJ2-3	TRBV7-6	CASSLGLAGSGDTQYF	TGTGCCAGCAGCTTAGGACTAGCGGGGTCTGGTGATACGCAGTATTTT
.	many	TRBJ2-5	TRBV29-1	CSVVGGFRETQYF	TGCAGCGTTGTCGGCGGTTTTCGGGAGACCCAGTACTTC
.	.	TRBJ1-2	TRBV12-3/TRBV12-4	CASSRGFYTF	TGTGCCAGCAGTCGGGGTTTCTACACCTTC
TRBD1	few	TRBJ2-3	TRBV7-9	CASSQYRGSSTDTQYF	TGTGCCAGCAGCCAATACAGGGGTTCGAGCACAGATACGCAGTATTTT
.	few	TRBJ1-1	TRBV28	CASSYHRGTEAFF	TGTGCCAGCAGTTATCATAGGGGAACTGAAGCTTTCTTT
.	.	TRBJ1-1	TRBV20-1	CSAQTGMSEAFF	TGCAGTGCCCAAACAGGGATGAGTGAAGCTTTCTTT
.	.	TRBJ1-2	TRBV7-9	CASSGTGTRYGYTF	TGTGCCAGCAGCGGAACAGGGACCCGCTATGGCTACACCTTC
TRBD1	.	TRBJ2-4	TRBV11-2	CASSLVTGDKLIQYF	TGTGCCAGCAGCTTAGTCACAGGGGACAAACTCATTCAGTACTTC
.	few	TRBJ2-7	TRBV7-9	CASSLVNSRDSTYEQYF	TGTGCCAGCAGCTTAGTGAACAGCCGGGACTCCACCTACGAGCAGTACTTC
.	few	TRBJ2-7	TRBV15	CATSRDGDYGEQYF	TGTGCCACCAGCAGAGATGGTGACTATGGCGAGCAGTACTTC
TRBD1	few	TRBJ2-3	TRBV23-1	CASSHNSPGGRDTDTQYF	TGCGCCAGCAGTCATAATAGTCCAGGGGGTAGGGACACAGATACGCAGTATTTT
TRBD2	few	TRBJ2-7	TRBV5-1	CASSLYASGVDEQYF	TGCGCCAGCAGCTTGTACGCTAGCGGTGTCGACGAGCAGTACTTC
TRBD1	many	TRBJ2-2	TRBV24-1	CATSDPGQGSGELFF	TGTGCCACCAGTGATCCGGGACAGGGGTCCGGGGAGCTGTTTTTT
.	few	TRBJ2-1	TRBV28	CASSYAGPSYNEQFF	TGTGCCAGCAGTTATGCGGGGCCCTCCTACAATGAGCAGTTCTTC
.	few	TRBJ1-4	TRBV20-1	CSASAVVGEKLFF	TGCAGTGCTAGCGCTGTCGTAGGTGAAAAACTGTTTTTT
TRBD2	.	TRBJ2-7	TRBV7-6	CASSQGLAGEGEQYF	TGTGCCAGCAGCCAAGGACTAGCGGGAGAGGGCGAGCAGTACTTC
TRBD2	.	TRBJ2-2	TRBV30	CAWSERGNGELFF	TGTGCCTGGAGTGAGCGGGGGAACGGGGAGCTGTTTTTT
.	few	TRBJ1-5	TRBV28	CASSLISNQPQHF	TGTGCCAGCAGTCTGATTAGCAATCAGCCCCAGCATTTT
.	few	TRBJ2-3	TRBV5-4	CASSLGQLPTDTQYF	TGTGCCAGCAGCTTGGGACAGCTCCCGACAGATACGCAGTATTTT
.	.	TRBJ1-1	TRBV12-5	CASGLVIRAGNTEAFF	TGTGCTAGTGGTTTGGTAATAAGGGCCGGGAACACTGAAGCTTTCTTT
.	many	TRBJ2-1	TRBV20-1	CSAWPRGNEQFF	TGCAGTGCTTGGCCTAGAGGCAATGAGCAGTTCTTC
.	.	TRBJ2-4	TRBV6-2/TRBV6-3	CASSLTLMSPMVAKNIQYF	TGTGCCAGCAGCCTCACCCTTATGAGCCCAATGGTAGCCAAAAACATTCAGTACTTC
TRBD2	.	TRBJ2-7	TRBV20-1	CSARGDGRALAGSYEQYF	TGCAGTGCTAGAGGCGACGGGAGGGCCCTGGCGGGCTCCTACGAGCAGTACTTC
.	.	TRBJ2-5	TRBV7-9	CASVQETQYF	TGTGCCAGCGTCCAAGAGACCCAGTACTTC
TRBD1	.	TRBJ1-2	TRBV12-3/TRBV12-4	CASSHRGETNYGYTF	TGTGCCAGCAGTCACAGGGGGGAGACTAACTATGGCTACACCTTC
TRBD1	.	TRBJ1-3	TRBV2	CASSEKGAPSGNTIYF	TGTGCCAGCAGTGAAAAGGGGGCGCCTTCTGGAAACACCATATATTTT
.	few	TRBJ2-1	TRBV2	CASTVVYNEQFF	TGTGCCAGCACTGTAGTATACAATGAGCAGTTCTTC
TRBD2	few	TRBJ2-1	TRBV11-2	CASSPGTSGRARGNEQFF	TGTGCCAGCAGCCCGGGGACTAGCGGGAGGGCCCGGGGCAATGAGCAGTTCTTC
.	few	TRBJ2-1	TRBV12-3/TRBV12-4	CASSRGLSSYNEQFF	TGTGCCAGCAGTCGCGGACTGTCCTCCTACAATGAGCAGTTCTTC
.	few	TRBJ1-2	TRBV25-1	CASSEGRGDDYGYTF	TGTGCCAGCAGTGAAGGACGAGGGGACGACTATGGCTACACCTTC
.	few	TRBJ2-7	TRBV5-1	CASSPDSYEQYF	TGCGCCAGCAGCCCGGACAGCTACGAGCAGTACTTC
.	many	TRBJ1-1	TRBV5-1	CASSWGPGGAGTEAFF	TGCGCCAGCAGCTGGGGCCCTGGGGGCGCGGGCACTGAAGCTTTCTTT
TRBD1	.	TRBJ1-1	TRBV5-1	CASGWGDRELTEAFF	TGCGCCAGCGGGTGGGGGGACAGGGAATTAACTGAAGCTTTCTTT
TRBD1	many	TRBJ1-1	TRBV20-1	CSATYRDRGLHTEAFF	TGCAGTGCCACGTACCGGGACAGGGGGCTCCACACTGAAGCTTTCTTT
TRBD2	many	TRBJ2-1	TRBV20-1	CSASDRAGGPANEQFF	TGCAGTGCTAGTGACAGGGCGGGAGGGCCGGCGAATGAGCAGTTCTTC
.	.	TRBJ2-2	TRBV2	CASSEQGSGTGELFF	TGTGCCAGCAGTGAGCAGGGGTCGGGCACCGGGGAGCTGTTTTTT
.	many	TRBJ2-5	TRBV7-2	CASSLDSVTRTRDQYF	TGTGCCAGCAGCTTAGATTCAGTGACTAGAACTCGTGACCAGTACTTC
TRBD2	.	TRBJ2-1	TRBV12-3/TRBV12-4	CASSLGGSVYNEQFF	TGTGCCAGCAGTTTGGGCGGGAGTGTCTACAATGAGCAGTTCTTC
TRBD1	.	TRBJ2-3	TRBV29-1	CSVAGTGSLTDTQYF	TGCAGCGTTGCCGGGACAGGGAGCCTGACAGATACGCAGTATTTT
.	few	TRBJ1-2	TRBV6-1	CASSELINYGYTF	TGTGCCAGCAGTGAATTAATTAACTATGGCTACACCTTC
TRBD2	.	TRBJ2-4	TRBV25-1	CASSAWTSGVAKNIQYF	TGTGCCAGCAGTGCCTGGACTAGCGGGGTAGCCAAAAACATTCAGTACTTC
TRBD1	few	TRBJ2-1	TRBV4-1	CASSQDGTGNNEQFF	TGCGCCAGCAGCCAAGATGGGACAGGGAACAATGAGCAGTTCTTC
TRBD1	few	TRBJ1-4	TRBV7-2	CASSQTGMGANEKLFF	TGTGCCAGCAGCCAGACAGGGATGGGTGCTAATGAAAAACTGTTTTTT
.	.	TRBJ2-1	TRBV7-7	CASSLAAGAPYNEQFF	TGTGCTAGCAGCTTAGCCGCGGGGGCCCCCTACAATGAGCAGTTCTTC